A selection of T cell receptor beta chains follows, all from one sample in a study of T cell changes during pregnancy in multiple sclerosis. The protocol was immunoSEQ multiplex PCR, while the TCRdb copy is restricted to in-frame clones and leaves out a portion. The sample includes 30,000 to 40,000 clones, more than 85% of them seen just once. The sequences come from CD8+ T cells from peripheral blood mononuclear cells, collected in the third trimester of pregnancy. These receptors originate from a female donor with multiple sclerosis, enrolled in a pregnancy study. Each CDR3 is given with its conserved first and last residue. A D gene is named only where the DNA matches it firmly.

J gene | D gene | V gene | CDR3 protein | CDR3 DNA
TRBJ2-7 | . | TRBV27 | CASSFVGALSYEQYF | TGTGCCAGCAGTTTCGTGGGGGCCCTCTCCTACGAGCAGTACTTC
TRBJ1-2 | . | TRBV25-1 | CASSEFPGYGYTF | TGTGCCAGCAGTGAATTTCCGGGCTATGGCTACACCTTC
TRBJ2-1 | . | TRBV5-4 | CASSPKGDEQFF | TGTGCCAGCAGCCCAAAGGGAGATGAGCAGTTCTTC
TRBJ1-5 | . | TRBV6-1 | CASSEAQRTVLQPQHF | TGTGCCAGCAGTGAAGCGCAAAGGACAGTCCTTCAGCCCCAGCATTTT
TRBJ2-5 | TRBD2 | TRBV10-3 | CATTQALAGREETQYF | TGTGCGACAACCCAGGCGCTAGCGGGGAGGGAAGAGACCCAGTACTTC
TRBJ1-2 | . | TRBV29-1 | CSVKARTAYYYGYTF | TGCAGCGTTAAAGCCCGGACAGCCTATTACTATGGCTACACCTTC
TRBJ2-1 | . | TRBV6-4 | CASSDWRVDQNEQFF | TGTGCCAGCAGTGACTGGCGGGTTGACCAGAATGAGCAGTTCTTC
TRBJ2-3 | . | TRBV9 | CASSDYTDTQYF | TGTGCCAGCAGCGATTACACAGATACGCAGTATTTT
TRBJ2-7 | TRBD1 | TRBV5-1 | CASSSTGTGFEQYF | TGCGCCAGCAGCTCAACCGGGACAGGTTTCGAGCAGTACTTC
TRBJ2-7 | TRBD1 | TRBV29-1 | CSGLGTGRSYEQYF | TGCAGCGGGTTAGGGACAGGACGCTCCTACGAGCAGTACTTC
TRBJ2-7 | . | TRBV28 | CASSPRTGGAGEQYF | TGTGCCAGCAGTCCAAGGACAGGTGGGGCGGGGGAGCAGTACTTC
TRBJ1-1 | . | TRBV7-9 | CASSLGITGNLGGTEAFF | TGTGCCAGCAGCTTAGGTATCACGGGCAACTTAGGGGGCACTGAAGCTTTCTTT
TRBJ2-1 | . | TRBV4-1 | CASSQGESSYNEQFF | TGCGCCAGCAGCCAAGGGGAGAGCTCCTACAATGAGCAGTTCTTC
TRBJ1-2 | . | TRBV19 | CASSIGADGYTF | TGTGCCAGTAGTATAGGGGCAGATGGCTACACCTTC
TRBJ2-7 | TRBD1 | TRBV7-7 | CASSPGTAAEQYF | TGTGCTAGCAGCCCCGGGACAGCGGCCGAGCAGTACTTC
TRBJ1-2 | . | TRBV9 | CASSATGIANYGYTF | TGTGCCAGCAGCGCTACAGGAATAGCTAACTATGGCTACACCTTC
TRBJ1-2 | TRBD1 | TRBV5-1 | CASSSRDRDYGYTF | TGCGCCAGCAGCTCCCGGGACAGGGACTATGGCTACACCTTC
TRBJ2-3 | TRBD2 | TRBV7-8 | CASSLTNHRAAERESTDTQYF | TGTGCCAGCAGCTTAACCAACCACCGGGCCGCCGAGCGGGAGAGCACAGATACGCAGTATTTT
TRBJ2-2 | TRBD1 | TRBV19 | CASSPPGQHTGELFF | TGTGCCAGTAGTCCTCCGGGACAGCACACCGGGGAGCTGTTTTTT